The 19 T cell receptor beta chains below all came from one sample that was sequenced in a study of control samples from healthy donors and cancer patients (dated by TCRdb to 2019 to 2021). The protocol used for the library was the immunoSEQ multiplex PCR assay. Held by TCRdb, this immuneACCESS table contains in-frame sequences only and omits some clones. Under half of the omission traces to an unresolved V gene where checked; the cause of the rest is unknown. For this sample the table gives about 100,000 clones, of which approximately 90% were detected only once. The ten largest clones represent 2% to 2.5% of the sample. The specimen sequenced was blood. These receptors came from a woman aged 18-35 years in good health.

The chain recombines TRBV7-2 with TRBJ2-7, with D possibly called TRBD1 or TRBD2 (5 bases each). CDR1 SGHTA and CDR2 FQGNSA come from the germline V gene. Trimming left V 2 bases short and J 2 bases short, with 22 bases between. The CDR3 consists of 18 residues. The CDR3: CASSLSRYRRTDPYEQYF. The CDR3 nucleotides are TGTGCCAGCAGCTTATCGAGATACAGGAGGACGGATCCCTACGAGCAGTACTTC.

The V gene is TRBV10-2, the J gene TRBJ1-5; no firm D call. There are 19 residues in the CDR3. Germline CDR1 and CDR2: WSHSY and SAAADI. Trimming removed 2 bases at V and 0 bases at J, with 20 bases between. In DNA, the CDR3 is TGCGCCAGCAGTGAGAAGAGCAACTCAACAGAGGATAGCAATCAGCCCCAGCATTTT. This codes for CASSEKSNSTEDSNQPQHF.

J is TRBJ1-3 and V is TRBV5-6; 7 nucleotides match TRBD1. The CDR3 covers 17 residues. Germline loops: CDR1 SGHDT, CDR2 YYEEEE. Trimming cost V 4 bases and J 0 bases; bases outside gene matches: 10. CDR3 amino acids: CASSGRTGTISGNTIYF. The CDR3 DNA sequence: TGTGCCAGCAGCGGTAGGACAGGAACTATCTCTGGAAACACCATATATTTT. The entire variable domain, with the rest obtained from reference TRBV5-6 and TRBJ1-3, is as follows: DAGVTQSPTHLIKTRGQQVTLRCSPKSGHDTVSWYQQALGQGPQFIFQYYEEEERQRGNFPDRFSGHQFPNYSSELNVNALLLGDSALYLCASSGRTGTISGNTIYFGEGSWLTVV.

The rearrangement links TRBV11-3 to TRBJ2-1, with 10 bases identical to TRBD2. In germline, CDR1 is SGHNT, CDR2 YENEEA. After removal of 5 bases from V and 4 bases from J, the junction contained 5 bases not matched to a gene. This CDR3 is built from 15 residues. The CDR3 here is CASSPRTSGYNEQFF. The CDR3 DNA follows: TGTGCCAGCAGCCCTAGGACTAGCGGTTACAATGAGCAGTTCTTC.

This clone was observed a few times. The chain employs TRBV7-6 and TRBJ1-3; D unresolved. This CDR3 comprises 15 residues. CDR1 and CDR2 (germline): SGHVS, FNYEAQ. The V and J ends lost 5 bases and 0 bases respectively, with 11 bases between them. CDR3 sequence reads: CASSPDVHSGNTIYF. The CDR3 region has the DNA TGTGCCAGCAGCCCGGACGTACACTCTGGAAACACCATATATTTT. Based on the CDR3 plus reference TRBV7-6 and TRBJ1-3, the full variable domain is GAGVSQSPRYKVTKRGQDVALRCDPISGHVSLYWYRQALGQGPEFLTYFNYEAQQDKSGLPNDRFSAERPEGSISTLTIQRTEQRDSAMYRCASSPDVHSGNTIYFGEGSWLTVV.

V is TRBV6-1 and J is TRBJ2-5; D possibly matches TRBD1 or TRBD2 (5 bases each). Looked up from germline, CDR1 is MNHNS and CDR2 is SASEGT. This CDR3 has 16 amino acids. The V gene lost 2 bases and the J gene lost 2 bases, with 15 bases spanning the gap. Written as DNA, the CDR3 is TGTGCCAGCAGTGAAAGGGCAGGGACGGGGCAAGAGACCCAGTACTTC. Residues: CASSERAGTGQETQYF.

This chain uses TRBV9 with TRBJ2-1; D may be TRBD1 (5 bases). V dropped 0 bases and J dropped 4 bases, with 23 bases sitting between them. Per the germline V gene, CDR1 is SGDLS and CDR2 is YYNGEE. The CDR3 runs to 19 residues. The CDR3 reads CASSVGRSGINPHYNEQFF. The CDR3 nucleotides are TGTGCCAGCAGCGTAGGGAGATCAGGGATAAATCCACATTACAATGAGCAGTTCTTC. The variable domain in full, with the rest retrieved from reference TRBV9 and TRBJ2-1, is DSGVTQTPKHLITATGQRVTLRCSPRSGDLSVYWYQQSLDQGLQFLIQYYNGEERAKGNILERFSAQQFPDLHSELNLSSLELGDSALYFCASSVGRSGINPHYNEQFFGPGTRLTVL.

The V call is TRBV13, the J call TRBJ2-7; TRBD1 matches at 7 bases. J gave up 2 bases and V 5 bases, and 15 bases lay outside the gene matches. The CDR3 is made up of 17 amino acids. Germline CDR1 PRHDT, CDR2 FYEKMQ (reference sequence). Here the CDR3 DNA reads TGTGCCAGCAGCAGCATCGCCCTCGGACAGGACCCCTACGAGCAGTACTTC. Its translation is CASSSIALGQDPYEQYF.

The chain joins TRBV27 to TRBJ2-1; 9 bases agree with TRBD2. J lost 6 bases, V lost 3 bases, and 3 bases had no gene match. Germline loops: CDR1 MNHEY, CDR2 SMNVEV (reference sequence). The CDR3 consists of 14 residues. CDR3 region: CASSLAGLANEQFF. As DNA, the CDR3 is TGTGCCAGCAGTTTGGCGGGACTAGCCAATGAGCAGTTCTTC.

In this sample, this clone turned up once. The V call is TRBV7-8, the J call TRBJ1-1; D ambiguous. CDR3 size: 14 residues. Trimming pared 5 bases from V and 4 bases from J, leaving 14 bases between. Germline V lookup: CDR1 SGHVS, CDR2 FQNEAQ. CDR3 protein: CASSRTLIGTEAFF. The CDR3 coding sequence is TGTGCCAGCAGCCGCACCCTGATTGGCACTGAAGCTTTCTTT.

J is TRBJ1-3 and V is TRBV7-2, with D unclear. Trimming stripped 0 bases from V and 0 bases from J, with 9 bases between. From germline, CDR1 is SGHTA and CDR2 FQGNSA. The CDR3 is made up of 16 amino acids. The CDR3 nucleotides are TGTGCCAGCAGCTTAGCGGGTCGGAGCTCTGGAAACACCATATATTTT. Translated: CASSLAGRSSGNTIYF.

The sample holds one count of this clone. V is TRBV6-6 and J is TRBJ2-6; D uncertain. This CDR3 spans 13 amino acids. The V gene lost 5 bases and the J gene lost 4 bases, with 6 bases spanning the gap. The V gene's germline CDR1 is MNHNY and CDR2 SVGAGI (reference sequence). The CDR3 loop reads CASSHRGANVLTF. CDR3 sequence (DNA): TGTGCCAGCAGTCACCGGGGGGCCAACGTCCTGACTTTC.

The CDR3 loop reads CASSGDRFRSPLHF. Written as DNA, the CDR3 is TGTGCCAGCAGTGGGGACAGGTTCCGATCACCCCTCCACTTT. The gene calls are TRBV28 and TRBJ1-6; the match to TRBD1 covers 8 bases. The CDR3 runs 14 residues. The V segment lost 5 bases and the J segment 10 bases; nucleotides outside the gene matches: 7. The germline V gene encodes CDR1 MDHEN and CDR2 SYDVKM.

The rearrangement links TRBV18 to TRBJ2-3; 9 bases are a match to TRBD1. In germline, CDR1 is KGHSH, CDR2 LQKENI. Unmatched junction bases numbered 1, after V lost 2 bases and J lost 4 bases. The CDR3 is 14 amino acids. This CDR3 reads CASSPGTGSDTQYF. The DNA for the CDR3 is TGTGCCAGCTCACCAGGGACAGGGTCAGATACGCAGTATTTT.

V is TRBV6-5 and J is TRBJ2-1; TRBD2 aligns across 7 bases. J was trimmed by 12 bases and V by 0 bases; bases with no gene match: 5. This CDR3 spans 13 amino acids. The germline CDR1 and CDR2 sequences are MNHEY and SVGAGI. CDR3 in amino acids: CASSYSRREGQFF. The CDR3 DNA reads TGTGCCAGCAGTTACTCTCGAAGGGAGGGGCAGTTCTTC.

The chain is built from TRBV29-1 and TRBJ1-1, with TRBD1 as a possible D gene (5 bases). This CDR3 is built from 14 residues. CDR1 is SQVTM, CDR2 ANQGSEA, per germline. V was trimmed by 4 bases and J by 5 bases, leaving 17 bases between them. The CDR3 coding sequence is TGCAGCGTTGTTGGGGGACTCCCGATAACTGAAGCTTTCTTT. It is translated as CSVVGGLPITEAFF. Full variable domain (remainder filled in from reference TRBV29-1 and TRBJ1-1): SAVISQKPSRDICQRGTSLTIQCQVDSQVTMMFWYRQQPGQSLTLIATANQGSEATYESGFVIDKFPISRPNLTFSTLTVSNMSPEDSSIYLCSVVGGLPITEAFFGQGTRLTVV.

The chain links TRBV28 to TRBJ2-6; TRBD2 is a possible D gene (5 bases). CDR1 is MDHEN and CDR2 is SYDVKM in the germline V gene. The CDR3 consists of 15 residues. Trimming took 2 bases from V and 2 from J, leaving 7 bases between them. CDR3 region: CASSLGGTGANVLTF. In nucleotides, the CDR3 is TGTGCCAGCAGTTTAGGAGGTACTGGGGCCAACGTCCTGACTTTC.

The rearrangement uses TRBV29-1 and TRBJ1-3; D not resolved. Germline CDR1 reads SQVTM; CDR2 reads ANQGSEA. Between the trimmed V and J ends, which lost 4 bases and 0 bases, there was a span of 7 bases. The CDR3 extends over 13 amino acids. In DNA, the CDR3 is TGCAGCGTTGGGCAAAGCTCTGGAAACACCATATATTTT. Protein: CSVGQSSGNTIYF.

This CDR3 reads CASSTGEGAQAFF. The CDR3, as DNA: TGCGCCAGCAGCACGGGAGAGGGGGCGCAGGCTTTCTTT. The chain joins TRBV5-1 to TRBJ1-1; 7 bases fit TRBD1. J was trimmed by 11 bases and V by 4 bases; bases with no gene match: 11. The CDR3 is made up of 13 amino acids. Germline CDR1 is SGHRS and CDR2 is YFSETQ.